One T cell receptor beta chain is described in this entry. The antigen is not known. The data belong to a study of shared clonotypes between healthy human individuals. Broader study findings: The genetic and exposure-history diversity represented was limited by few donors. It was observed that 5% to 6.5% of naive CD4 clonotypes were shared across a few donors.

Only CD45RO-negative cells positively selected for CCR7 counted as naive CD8 cells, so terminally differentiated effector memory CD45RA+ cells were excluded. Every donor was a Caucasian adult from Nashville, Tennessee. Sequenced by immunoSEQ multiplex PCR; TCRdb stores in-frame clones only, minus some. The sample carries about 2 million clones, roughly 95% recorded once. This clonotype was sampled from a man younger than 35 in good health. The sequencing sample was made of naive CD8+ T cells sorted from blood.

The CDR3 bases are TGTGCCAGCAGCGTTTCCGGGACTAGCGCTATTAGCTCCTACAATGAGCAGTTCTTC. Translated: CASSVSGTSAISSYNEQFF. The chain carries TRBV9 and TRBJ2-1; 10 nucleotides agree with TRBD2. The V and J ends lost 2 bases and 0 bases, in that order; junction bases with no gene match: 11. From germline, CDR1 is SGDLS and CDR2 YYNGEE. The CDR3 runs 19 residues.